The present TCR beta chain was sequenced within a study of monozygotic twins with inflammatory bowel disease. General study results and limits: Among the T cells, different subtypes could not be distinguished. Fewer clonotypes were shared with others by IBD patients than by healthy twins, especially with disease activity.

The V gene's germline CDR1 is MNHEY and CDR2 SVGAGI. The CDR3 has 13 amino acids. Details on this clonotype: What it recognizes is unknown.

Researchers put TCRalpha and TCRbeta cDNA through two nested PCRs lasting approximately 16 and 10 cycles. Each CDR3 protein gets one entry in TCRdb, which reprocessed the 5' RACE reads and gives no DNA. This listing includes roughly 200,000 distinct CDR3 sequences. The chain is built from TRBV6-5 and TRBJ1-5. Sample: blood. The clonotype was recovered from a human donor with ulcerative colitis or Crohn's disease, or a healthy co-twin of an affected twin (not recorded which). This CDR3 is CASSYDGNQPQHF.